A selection of T cell receptor beta chains follows, all from one sample in a study of shared clonotypes between healthy human individuals. The data were produced by immunoSEQ multiplex PCR, yet TCRdb's version contains in-frame clones alone and is incomplete. The table includes about 95,000 clones, approximately 61% detected once. The sample comprised memory CD8+ T cells sorted from blood. The source of these receptors is a man aged 25-45 years in good health. CDR3s include the opening cysteine and the closing phenylalanine or tryptophan. The order of the fields is V gene, clone size, CDR3 protein. The listing skips clone size in some rows; elsewhere it reads once, few, many or a size class.

V gene: TRBV7-2
clone size: few
CDR3 protein: CASSLPTSGRWDEQFF

V gene: TRBV7-8
clone size: .
CDR3 protein: CASSLAGAGRDFFSGNTIYF

V gene: TRBV7-6
clone size: .
CDR3 protein: CASSLLGDEQYF

V gene: TRBV7-3
clone size: .
CDR3 protein: CASSLSTIGEQYF

V gene: TRBV28
clone size: .
CDR3 protein: CASSLFLTGILANYGYTF

V gene: TRBV7-9
clone size: .
CDR3 protein: CASSRSDSPMNEQYF

V gene: TRBV11-2
clone size: .
CDR3 protein: CASSRLNYGYTF

V gene: TRBV2
clone size: few
CDR3 protein: CASKWDRGRETQYF

V gene: TRBV5-5
clone size: .
CDR3 protein: CASSGGLAGGVYNEQFF

V gene: TRBV6-1
clone size: few
CDR3 protein: CATLTIYNEQFF

V gene: TRBV7-8
clone size: few
CDR3 protein: CASSWKDGVANEQFF

V gene: TRBV28
clone size: few
CDR3 protein: CASSFWGNNYGYTF

V gene: TRBV4-3
clone size: .
CDR3 protein: CASSWAGNEQFF

V gene: TRBV13
clone size: .
CDR3 protein: CASSRTGGSYGYTF

V gene: TRBV21-1
clone size: .
CDR3 protein: CASSTQNYTGLTGELFF

V gene: TRBV30
clone size: .
CDR3 protein: CAWSVSGTGTDTQYF

V gene: TRBV7-9
clone size: .
CDR3 protein: CASSLADSGNTIYF

V gene: TRBV5-8
clone size: .
CDR3 protein: CICGAYGYTF

V gene: TRBV10-2
clone size: .
CDR3 protein: CASTGLAGYEQYF

V gene: TRBV25-1
clone size: .
CDR3 protein: CASSESPRGLSNTGELFF

V gene: TRBV13
clone size: .
CDR3 protein: CASSLGVTGELFF

V gene: TRBV5-1
clone size: .
CDR3 protein: CASSLVGGEQFF

V gene: TRBV4-1
clone size: .
CDR3 protein: CASSQAGTAYSGANVLTF

V gene: TRBV6-1
clone size: few
CDR3 protein: CASTPDRGGEKLFF

V gene: TRBV30
clone size: .
CDR3 protein: CAWTGWVGTDTQYF

V gene: TRBV9
clone size: .
CDR3 protein: CASSVDMVGETQYF

V gene: TRBV6-6
clone size: .
CDR3 protein: CATRGDGEYTDTQYF

V gene: TRBV6-6
clone size: .
CDR3 protein: CASSYGANEKLFF

V gene: TRBV28
clone size: .
CDR3 protein: CASSSRGAPQDTQYF

V gene: TRBV6-1
clone size: once
CDR3 protein: CASSPGPPYEQYF

V gene: TRBV27
clone size: .
CDR3 protein: CASSQGSTGELFF

V gene: TRBV5-4
clone size: .
CDR3 protein: CASSLIGGAWDDEQFF